The 30 T cell receptor beta chains below come from one sample, sequenced in a study of human thymus T cells. Clones were sequenced by immunoSEQ multiplex PCR, and TCRdb holds only the in-frame ones, with some missing. This sample has about 46,000 clones, with roughly 94% found just once. Sequencing was performed on blood. All receptors come from a girl under two years old with a congenital heart defect but otherwise immunologically healthy.

CDR3 nucleotides: TGTGCCAGCTCCGAGATGGCTAGCGGGAGGGCCCATTATTACGAGCAGTACTTC. This gives the protein CASSEMASGRAHYYEQYF. The chain joins TRBV5-4 to TRBJ2-7, with TRBD2 matching 12 bases. J gave up 4 bases and V 7 bases, and 18 bases lay outside the gene matches. This CDR3 has 18 amino acids. Germline V CDR1 and CDR2: SGHNT, YYREEE (reference sequence).

The chain couples TRBV4-1 to TRBJ2-1, with 10 nucleotides matching TRBD2. V shed 3 bases and J 5 bases; nucleotides not matched to a gene: 7. CDR3 size: 16 residues. Germline V gives CDR1 MGHRA, CDR2 YSYEKL. The CDR3 protein is CASSHLGLAANNEQFF. CDR3 coding DNA: TGCGCCAGCAGCCATCTCGGACTAGCGGCTAACAATGAGCAGTTCTTC.

J is TRBJ2-6 and V is TRBV30; D is tentatively TRBD1 or TRBD2 (5 bases each). The CDR3 has 15 amino acids. Between the trimmed V and J ends, which lost 4 bases and 0 bases, there was a span of 10 bases. Germline CDR1 GTSNPN, CDR2 SVGIG (reference sequence). The CDR3 DNA reads as TGTGCCTGGACCCTTGGGGGCTCTGGGGCCAACGTCCTGACTTTC. Translated, it gives CAWTLGGSGANVLTF. Using reference TRBV30 and TRBJ2-6 for the parts outside the CDR3, the full variable domain is SQTIHQWPATLVQPVGSPLSLECTVEGTSNPNLYWYRQAAGRGLQLLFYSVGIGQISSEVPQNLSASRPQDRQFILSSKKLLLSDSGFYLCAWTLGGSGANVLTFGAGSRLTVL.

This CDR3 reads CATSSALSETQYF. For the CDR3, the DNA is TGTGCCACCAGCAGTGCTCTTTCAGAGACCCAGTACTTC. The V call is TRBV15, the J call TRBJ2-5; D is unresolved. V shed 3 bases and J shed 4 bases, with 9 bases lying between them. Germline CDR1 LNHNV, CDR2 YYDKDF (reference sequence). This CDR3 is built from 13 residues.

V usage is TRBV27 and J usage is TRBJ2-7; 10 bases match TRBD1. Germline CDR1 is MNHEY and CDR2 is SMNVEV (reference sequence). V was clipped by 4 bases and J by 4 bases; unmatched bases: 7. The CDR3 runs to 15 residues. The CDR3 nucleotides are TGTGCCAGCAGTTCTGACAGGGGGCGTTGGTACGAGCAGTACTTC. Protein sequence: CASSSDRGRWYEQYF.

The chain carries TRBV19 and TRBJ1-1; perhaps TRBD1 as D (5 bases). The ends were cut back, 7 bases at V and 2 bases at J, with 11 bases in the middle. The germline CDR1 and CDR2 sequences are LNHDA and SQIVND (reference sequence). The CDR3 totals 13 residues. The CDR3 sequence is CASNRGGNTEAFF. CDR3 nucleotides: TGTGCCAGTAATCGGGGGGGAAACACTGAAGCTTTCTTT.

V and J are TRBV15 and TRBJ1-4; no reliable D call. This CDR3 has 16 amino acids. Per the germline V gene, CDR1 is LNHNV and CDR2 is YYDKDF (reference sequence). The germline V and J ends were trimmed by 0 bases and 8 bases, with 16 bases remaining between them. The CDR3 coding sequence is TGTGCCACCAGCAGAGATTCTACGGCGGTTCGAGAAAAACTGTTTTTT. Its protein product is CATSRDSTAVREKLFF.

V is TRBV4-1 and J is TRBJ2-7, with 7 bases aligning to TRBD2. The CDR3 is 15 amino acids. CDR1 is MGHRA and CDR2 is YSYEKL in the germline V gene. Trimming took 2 bases from V and 2 from J; bases not matched to a gene: 6. CDR3 residues: CASSQLLASTYEQYF. CDR3 bases: TGCGCCAGCAGCCAACTACTAGCGTCTACCTACGAGCAGTACTTC.

This clone showed up just once. The rearrangement links TRBV25-1 to TRBJ1-3, with a weak D call TRBD1 (5 bases). CDR1 and CDR2 (germline): MGHDK, SYGVNS. This CDR3 has 17 residues. The V gene lost 2 bases and the J gene lost 3 bases, with 17 bases spanning the gap. The CDR3 region is CASSELGTELYGNTIYF. Written as DNA, the CDR3 is TGTGCCAGCAGTGAACTTGGGACGGAGCTGTATGGAAACACCATATATTTT.

Here the CDR3 DNA reads TGTGCCAGCAGTGAACCCAACAGGAGGAATGCCACCTTC. This sequence encodes CASSEPNRRNATF. V usage is TRBV6-1 and J usage is TRBJ1-2; D may be TRBD1 (5 bases). V was shortened by 2 bases and J by 13 bases, with 17 bases between the two germline ends. The CDR3 is 13 residues long. Germline CDR1 and CDR2: MNHNS and SASEGT.

CDR3 protein: CASSPSGLAGKETQYF. As DNA, the CDR3 is TGCGCCAGCAGTCCGAGTGGACTAGCGGGTAAAGAGACCCAGTACTTC. V usage is TRBV5-1 and J usage is TRBJ2-5, with TRBD2 matching over 11 bases. The CDR3 extends over 16 amino acids. V shed 5 bases and J 3 bases; nucleotides not matched to a gene: 9. Per the germline V gene, CDR1 is SGHRS and CDR2 is YFSETQ.

The chain joins TRBV5-6 to TRBJ2-1; TRBD2 is a possible D gene (6 bases). The CDR3 covers 14 residues. Trimming stripped 0 bases from V and 2 bases from J, with 6 bases between. Germline V gene lookup returns CDR1 SGHDT and CDR2 YYEEEE. In DNA, the CDR3 is TGTGCCAGCAGCTTGGGCGGGGCCTACAATGAGCAGTTCTTC. It codes for CASSLGGAYNEQFF.

The chain combines TRBV5-1 with TRBJ1-5, with 7 bases that match TRBD1. The CDR3 spans 13 residues. Germline-derived CDR1 and CDR2 are SGHRS and YFSETQ. Unmatched junction bases numbered 1, after V lost 3 bases and J lost 4 bases. CDR3 amino acids: CASSSTGNQPQHF. The CDR3, as DNA: TGCGCCAGCAGCTCGACAGGGAATCAGCCCCAGCATTTT.

The CDR3 loop is CASTKVGAFF. For the CDR3, the DNA is TGTGCCAGCACTAAGGTCGGGGCTTTCTTT. This chain links TRBV6-1 with TRBJ1-1; D gene ambiguous. CDR3 length: 10 amino acids. CDR1 and CDR2 (germline): MNHNS, SASEGT. V lost 7 bases to trimming and J lost 11 bases, with 11 bases between them.

The chain carries TRBV10-3 and TRBJ2-3, with TRBD2 as a possible D gene (5 bases). The CDR3 has 18 residues. Trimming pared 3 bases from V and 5 bases from J, leaving 24 bases between. CDR1 ENHRY and CDR2 SYGVKD come from the germline V gene. The CDR3 spells CAISDWLDDYRGLDTQYF. The CDR3, as DNA: TGTGCCATCAGTGATTGGCTGGACGACTACCGAGGTCTAGATACGCAGTATTTT.

The CDR3 is CASSLEGLAGDYNEQFF. The CDR3, as DNA: TGTGCCAGCAGCTTAGAGGGGCTAGCCGGGGATTACAATGAGCAGTTCTTC. This chain connects TRBV11-2 to TRBJ2-1, with D perhaps assigned TRBD1 or TRBD2 (5 bases each). V was clipped by 0 bases and J by 4 bases, with 16 bases between them. Germline V lookup: CDR1 SGHAT, CDR2 FQNNGV. The CDR3 contains 17 residues.

The gene calls are TRBV2 and TRBJ1-2; D may be TRBD1 (5 bases). The germline V and J ends were trimmed by 4 bases and 5 bases, with 8 bases remaining between them. CDR1 is SNHLY and CDR2 is FYNNEI in the germline V gene. The CDR3 runs 12 residues. CDR3 coding DNA: TGTGCCAGCAGTGTTGGGGGTTATGGCTACACCTTC. Its protein product is CASSVGGYGYTF.

CDR3 in DNA: TGTGCCAGCAGTGGACAGGGGGCCCTAAGCGGGACCCAGTACTTC. Encoded protein: CASSGQGALSGTQYF. The V gene is TRBV27, the J gene TRBJ2-5; 11 positions agree with TRBD1. Germline V CDR1 and CDR2: MNHEY, SMNVEV (reference sequence). V gave up 5 bases and J gave up 7 bases; unmatched junction bases: 9. This CDR3 is built from 15 residues.

This clone is a singleton in its sample. The rearrangement uses TRBV21-1 and TRBJ1-1; TRBD1 is the table's D call, not checked against the DNA. TRBV21-1 is recorded as a pseudogene. CDR3 length equals 14 residues. The CDR3 here is CASTMDRDETEAFF. CDR3 nucleotides: TGTGCCAGCACCATGGACAGGGATGAAACTGAAGCTTTCTTT.

The J gene is TRBJ1-2, the V gene TRBV10-3; 9 bases map to TRBD1. Germline V gene lookup returns CDR1 ENHRY and CDR2 SYGVKD. The CDR3 spans 15 residues. Trimming cost V 2 bases and J 4 bases; bases outside gene matches: 5. In DNA, the CDR3 is TGTGCCATCAGTGAGGGGACAGGGAGATCCTATGGCTACACCTTC. Its translation is CAISEGTGRSYGYTF.

This clone was seen only once. The V gene is TRBV7-9, the J gene TRBJ2-7; 7 nucleotides match TRBD1. There are 16 residues in the CDR3. With V trimmed by 5 bases and J by 4 bases, 14 bases remained unmatched. The germline V gene has CDR1 SEHNR and CDR2 FQNEAQ (reference sequence). The CDR3 is CASSPPLGTEHYEQYF. The CDR3 DNA reads TGTGCCAGCAGCCCCCCCCTTGGGACAGAACATTACGAGCAGTACTTC.

The chain recombines TRBV18 with TRBJ2-3; D is uncertain. V was pared by 0 bases and J by 4 bases, with 5 bases between. Germline V lookup: CDR1 KGHSH, CDR2 LQKENI. This CDR3 comprises 13 residues. Here the CDR3 DNA reads TGTGCCAGCTCACCACCGCGGCCAGATACGCAGTATTTT. Translating it yields CASSPPRPDTQYF.

The chain uses TRBV30 and TRBJ2-2; D is unclear. Deletions cut 1 base from V and 1 base from J, with 7 bases between. Germline-derived CDR1 and CDR2 are GTSNPN and SVGIG (reference sequence). This CDR3 spans 14 amino acids. The DNA of the CDR3 is TGTGCCTGGAGTGCTGGAAAGAACACCGGGGAGCTGTTTTTT. Residues: CAWSAGKNTGELFF.

This rearrangement joins TRBV4-1 to TRBJ1-2; tentatively, D is TRBD1 (6 bases). The CDR3 consists of 15 residues. Germline CDR1 MGHRA, CDR2 YSYEKL. V lost 4 bases, J lost 2 bases, and 14 bases lay in between. Here the CDR3 reads CASSLGGGFNYGYTF. The DNA for the CDR3 is TGCGCCAGCAGCCTAGGAGGGGGGTTCAACTATGGCTACACCTTC.

The V call is TRBV19, the J call TRBJ1-5, with D possibly TRBD1 on 5 matching bases. CDR1 and CDR2 (germline): LNHDA, SQIVND (reference sequence). CDR3 size: 18 residues. V lost 6 bases to trimming and J lost 5 bases, with 26 bases between them. In DNA, the CDR3 is TGTGCCAGTAGCGCCGTCCGGGGGGGGTCCCGAGGTTATCAGCCCCAGCATTTT. It codes for CASSAVRGGSRGYQPQHF.

The CDR3 sequence is CSVEDRKRHPDTQYF. The CDR3 nucleotides read TGCAGCGTTGAAGACAGGAAAAGGCACCCAGATACGCAGTATTTT. The rearrangement links TRBV29-1 to TRBJ2-3; D not resolved. The CDR3 is 15 amino acids. Trimming shortened V by 0 bases and J by 4 bases, and 14 bases separated the two germline ends. From germline, CDR1 is SQVTM and CDR2 ANQGSEA.

The V gene is TRBV5-1, the J gene TRBJ1-1; D not certain. Germline-derived CDR1 and CDR2 are SGHRS and YFSETQ. V was shortened by 4 bases and J by 1 base, with 8 bases between the two germline ends. The CDR3 is made up of 13 amino acids. Written as DNA, the CDR3 is TGCGCCAGCAGCCAAAGAGGGAACACTGAAGCTTTCTTT. The encoded protein is CASSQRGNTEAFF.

The gene calls are TRBV5-4 and TRBJ1-6; no reliable D call. Germline V gene lookup returns CDR1 SGHNT and CDR2 YYREEE (reference sequence). This CDR3 spans 15 amino acids. V shed 1 base and J shed 5 bases, with 10 bases lying between them. The CDR3 reads CASSLRGGNNSPLHF. CDR3 sequence (DNA): TGTGCCAGCAGCTTGCGCGGAGGGAATAATTCACCCCTCCACTTT.

V and J are TRBV28 and TRBJ2-4; possibly TRBD2 for D (7 bases). The V gene's germline CDR1 is MDHEN and CDR2 SYDVKM. V was pared by 4 bases and J by 0 bases, with 16 bases between. This CDR3 spans 17 amino acids. CDR3 DNA: TGTGCCAGCAGTTCGGGGGGCAGCTCCGTAGCCAAAAACATTCAGTACTTC. Translation gives CASSSGGSSVAKNIQYF.

V and J are TRBV28 and TRBJ2-7; 8 bases align to TRBD1. Germline assignment: CDR1 MDHEN and CDR2 SYDVKM. This CDR3 has 13 amino acids. V was clipped by 7 bases and J by 3 bases; unmatched bases: 5. CDR3 in amino acids: CASKRQGRYEQYF. Here the CDR3 DNA reads TGTGCCAGCAAAAGACAGGGGCGCTACGAGCAGTACTTC. Combining the CDR3 with reference TRBV28 and TRBJ2-7 gives the whole variable domain DVKVTQSSRYLVKRTGEKVFLECVQDMDHENMFWYRQDPGLGLRLIYFSYDVKMKEKGDIPEGYSVSREKKERFSLILESASTNQTSMYLCASKRQGRYEQYFGPGTRLTVT.